The 3 T cell receptor beta chains given below trace back to one sample, sequenced in a study of CD8 T cells in ankylosing spondylitis. TCRdb redid the calling of the 5' RACE reads with MiXCR, one entry per CDR3 protein. This sample carries 120,000 or so distinct CDR3 sequences, around 13% of them seen once, and the ten largest clones take approximately 3.1%. Sequencing used blood, either unsorted or a sorted T cell fraction (not recorded which). The source of these receptors is a female donor with ankylosing spondylitis or in good health (not recorded which).

As concerns this clonotype: A much larger clone differs by one base, so this may be a read error. J is TRBJ2-1 and V is TRBV5-1; 11 nucleotides line up with TRBD1. The CDR3 runs to 16 residues. Germline V lookup: CDR1 SGHRS, CDR2 YFSETQ. CDR3 residues: CASSFSEGQGAGERFF. DNA for the CDR3: TGCGCCAGCAGCTTTAGTGAAGGACAGGGGGCAGGAGAGCGGTTCTTC.

This sequence joins TRBV5-5 and TRBJ2-7, with D possibly matching TRBD2 (5 bases). This CDR3 comprises 11 residues. V was pared by 2 bases and J by 6 bases, with 6 bases between. The germline CDR1 and CDR2 sequences are SGHKS and YYEKEE (reference sequence). CDR3 bases: TGTGCCAGCAGCTTAGAGGGCGAGCAGTACTTC. Translation: CASSLEGEQYF.

This clonotype was detected only a few times. This chain joins TRBV5-1 and TRBJ1-5; 9 bases are a match to TRBD1. V lost 2 bases and J lost 6; bases outside the gene matches: 3. The length of the CDR3 is 14 residues. Germline CDR1 reads SGHRS; CDR2 reads YFSETQ. The CDR3 coding sequence is TGCGCCAGCAGCTTACAGGGGGCGGGTCAGCCCCAGCATTTT. It specifies CASSLQGAGQPQHF.